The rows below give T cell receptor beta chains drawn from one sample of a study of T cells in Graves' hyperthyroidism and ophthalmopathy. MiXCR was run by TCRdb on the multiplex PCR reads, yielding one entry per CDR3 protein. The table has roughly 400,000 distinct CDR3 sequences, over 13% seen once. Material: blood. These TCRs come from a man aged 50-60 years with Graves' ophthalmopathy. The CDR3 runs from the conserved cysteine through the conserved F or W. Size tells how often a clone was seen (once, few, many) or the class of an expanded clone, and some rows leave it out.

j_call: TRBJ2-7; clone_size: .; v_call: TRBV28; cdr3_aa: CASSLSASGRAYEQYF
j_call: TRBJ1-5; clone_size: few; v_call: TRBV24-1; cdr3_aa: CATSAGQPNQPQHF
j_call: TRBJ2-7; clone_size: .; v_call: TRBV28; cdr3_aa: CASSFFSGSHEQYF
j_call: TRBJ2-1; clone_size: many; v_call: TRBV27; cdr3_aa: CASSFLSSGATYNEQFF
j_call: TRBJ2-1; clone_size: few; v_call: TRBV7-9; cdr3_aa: CASSSGLAGINNEQFF
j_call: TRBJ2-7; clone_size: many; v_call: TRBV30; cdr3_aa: CAWQRTSGNNEQYF
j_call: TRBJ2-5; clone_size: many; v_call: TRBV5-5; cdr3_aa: CASSPGQIGETQYF
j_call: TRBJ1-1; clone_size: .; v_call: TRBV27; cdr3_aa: CASSKGMDTEAFF
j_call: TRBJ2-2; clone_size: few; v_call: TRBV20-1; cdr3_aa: CSARGAGQGSTGELFF
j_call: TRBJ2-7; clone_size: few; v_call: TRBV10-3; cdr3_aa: CAIRASGAIYEQYF
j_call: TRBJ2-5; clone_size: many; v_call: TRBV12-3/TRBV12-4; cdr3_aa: CASSSLSWKRETQYF
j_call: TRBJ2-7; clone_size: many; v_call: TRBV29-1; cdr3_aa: CSAYEGGEQYF
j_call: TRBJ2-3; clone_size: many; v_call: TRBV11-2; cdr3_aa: CASILMTGHTDTQYF
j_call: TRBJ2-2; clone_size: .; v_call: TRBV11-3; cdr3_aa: CASSPGGPAGELFF
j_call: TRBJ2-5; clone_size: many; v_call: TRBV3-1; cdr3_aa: CASSLPTSGSQETQYF
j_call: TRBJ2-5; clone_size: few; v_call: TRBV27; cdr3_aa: CASSPLLAGGQETQYF
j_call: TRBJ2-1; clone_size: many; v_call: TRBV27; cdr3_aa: CASSLYPGLQIYNEQFF